Given below is one T cell receptor beta chain in context. The antigen remains undetermined. Time point defined: pretreatment peripheral blood. The data were taken from a study of PD-L1 blockade in urothelial cancer. The study, taken as a whole, reports: Enhanced expansion of tumor-associated blood clones at 3 weeks characterized durable-benefit patients.

Synthetic TCR analog templates were spiked into all PCRs individually. Repertoires were generated with immunoSEQ multiplex PCR, while TCRdb's copy carries only in-frame clones and drops some. The sample records about 52,000 clones, approximately 81% being singletons. CDR1 and CDR2 from the germline V gene are SGHAT and FQNNGV. CDR3 length: 16 residues. The trim removed 1 base at V and 5 bases at J, leaving 5 bases unmatched. The sequenced sample was PBMCs, obtained around atezolizumab (anti-PD-L1) treatment. This receptor was taken from a man aged 65 to 79 with urothelial cancer. The chain combines TRBV11-2 with TRBJ2-2, with 9 bases that match TRBD2. The CDR3 coding sequence is TGTGCCAGCAGCTTAGCAGCGACTAGCGGAACCGGGGAGCTGTTTTTT. Its protein is CASSLAATSGTGELFF. The full variable domain, its missing parts supplied by reference TRBV11-2 and TRBJ2-2, is EAGVAQSPRYKIIEKRQSVAFWCNPISGHATLYWYQQILGQGPKLLIQFQNNGVVDDSQLPKDRFSAERLKGVDSTLKIQPAKLEDSAVYLCASSLAATSGTGELFFGEGSRLTVL.